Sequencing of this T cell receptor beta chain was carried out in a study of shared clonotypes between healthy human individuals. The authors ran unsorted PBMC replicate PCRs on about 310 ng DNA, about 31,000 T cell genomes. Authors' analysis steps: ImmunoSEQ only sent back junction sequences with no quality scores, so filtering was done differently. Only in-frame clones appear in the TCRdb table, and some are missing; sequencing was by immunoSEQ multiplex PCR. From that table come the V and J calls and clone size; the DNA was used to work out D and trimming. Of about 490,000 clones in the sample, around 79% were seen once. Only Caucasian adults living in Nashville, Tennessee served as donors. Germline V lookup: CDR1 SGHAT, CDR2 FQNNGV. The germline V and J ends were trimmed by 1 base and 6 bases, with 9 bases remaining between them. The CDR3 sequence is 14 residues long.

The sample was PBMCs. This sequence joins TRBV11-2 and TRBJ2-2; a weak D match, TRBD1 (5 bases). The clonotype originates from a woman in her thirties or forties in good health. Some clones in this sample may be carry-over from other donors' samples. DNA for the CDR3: TGTGCCAGCAGCTTAGGCAGGGCGGCCGGGGAGCTGTTTTTT. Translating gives CASSLGRAAGELFF. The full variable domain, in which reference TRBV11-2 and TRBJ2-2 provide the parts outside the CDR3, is EAGVAQSPRYKIIEKRQSVAFWCNPISGHATLYWYQQILGQGPKLLIQFQNNGVVDDSQLPKDRFSAERLKGVDSTLKIQPAKLEDSAVYLCASSLGRAAGELFFGEGSRLTVL.